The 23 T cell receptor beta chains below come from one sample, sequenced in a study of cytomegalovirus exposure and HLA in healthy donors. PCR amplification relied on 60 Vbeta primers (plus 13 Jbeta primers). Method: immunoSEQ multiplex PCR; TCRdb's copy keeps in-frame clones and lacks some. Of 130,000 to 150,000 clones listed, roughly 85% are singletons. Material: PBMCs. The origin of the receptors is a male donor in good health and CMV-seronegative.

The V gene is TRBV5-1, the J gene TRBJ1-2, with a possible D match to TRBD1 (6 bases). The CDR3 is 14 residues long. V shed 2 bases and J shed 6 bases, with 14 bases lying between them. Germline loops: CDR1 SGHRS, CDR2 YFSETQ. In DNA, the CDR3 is TGCGCCAGCAGCTTCAGGCCAGGGGACCATGGCTACACCTTC. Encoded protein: CASSFRPGDHGYTF.

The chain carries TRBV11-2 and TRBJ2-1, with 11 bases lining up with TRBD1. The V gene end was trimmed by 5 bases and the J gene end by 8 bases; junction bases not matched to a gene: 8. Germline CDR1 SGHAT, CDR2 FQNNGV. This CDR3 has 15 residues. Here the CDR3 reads CASSQGQGAQDEQFF. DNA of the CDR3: TGTGCCAGCAGCCAAGGACAGGGGGCGCAGGATGAGCAGTTCTTC.

CDR3 DNA: TGTGCCAGCAGCTTAGCGCTTGCGGGGGGGGAGCAGTACTTC. This sequence encodes CASSLALAGGEQYF. The chain joins TRBV7-2 to TRBJ2-7, with 9 nucleotides matching TRBD2. Germline CDR1 SGHTA, CDR2 FQGNSA. The CDR3 runs 14 residues. V dropped 0 bases and J dropped 7; count of bases not matched to a gene: 4.

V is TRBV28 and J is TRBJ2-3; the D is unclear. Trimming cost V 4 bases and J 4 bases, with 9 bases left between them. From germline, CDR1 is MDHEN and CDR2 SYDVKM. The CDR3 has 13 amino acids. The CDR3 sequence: CASSSTRADTQYF. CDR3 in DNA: TGTGCCAGCAGTTCCACCCGGGCAGATACGCAGTATTTT.

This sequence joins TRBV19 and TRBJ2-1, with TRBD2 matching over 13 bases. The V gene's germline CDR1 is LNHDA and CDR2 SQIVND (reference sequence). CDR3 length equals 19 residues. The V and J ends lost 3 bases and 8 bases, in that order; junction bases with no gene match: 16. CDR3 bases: TGTGCCAGTAGTATCGACCGGACTAGCGGGAGTTCTGTATACGATGAGCAGTTCTTC. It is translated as CASSIDRTSGSSVYDEQFF.

CDR3 in DNA: TGCGCCAGCAGCCAAGAAGCGGGGGCCCCCTACAATGAGCAGTTCTTC. This translates into CASSQEAGAPYNEQFF. V gene TRBV4-1 combines with J gene TRBJ2-1; 8 nucleotides align to TRBD2. With 0 bases clipped from V and 2 bases from J, the junction kept 3 bases outside the gene matches. CDR1 and CDR2 from the germline V gene are MGHRA and YSYEKL. CDR3 length: 16 amino acids.

Here the CDR3 reads CASNIGGSTEAFF. The CDR3 nucleotides are TGTGCCAGCAATATCGGCGGGAGCACTGAAGCTTTCTTT. J is TRBJ1-1 and V is TRBV2; D is uncertain. The CDR3 runs 13 residues. The germline gives CDR1 SNHLY, CDR2 FYNNEI. The V end was cut by 7 bases, the J end by 4 bases, with 13 bases between. Full variable domain (outside the CDR3, taken from reference TRBV2 and TRBJ1-1): EPEVTQTPSHQVTQMGQEVILRCVPISNHLYFYWYRQILGQKVEFLVSFYNNEISEKSEIFDDQFSVERPDGSNFTLKIRSTKLEDSAMYFCASNIGGSTEAFFGQGTRLTVV.

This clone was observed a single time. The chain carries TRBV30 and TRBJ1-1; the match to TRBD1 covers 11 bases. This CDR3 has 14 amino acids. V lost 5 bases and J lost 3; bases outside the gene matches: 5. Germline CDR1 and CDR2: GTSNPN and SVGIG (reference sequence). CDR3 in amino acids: CAWVGQGDYTEAFF. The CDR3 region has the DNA TGTGCCTGGGTGGGACAGGGGGATTACACTGAAGCTTTCTTT.

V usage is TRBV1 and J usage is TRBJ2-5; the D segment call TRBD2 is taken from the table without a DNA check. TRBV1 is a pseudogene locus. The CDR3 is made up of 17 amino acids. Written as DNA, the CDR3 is TGCACCAGCAGCCAAGATTTATTCCGGAGCAGAAAAGAGACCCAGTACTTC. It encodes CTSSQDLFRSRKETQYF.

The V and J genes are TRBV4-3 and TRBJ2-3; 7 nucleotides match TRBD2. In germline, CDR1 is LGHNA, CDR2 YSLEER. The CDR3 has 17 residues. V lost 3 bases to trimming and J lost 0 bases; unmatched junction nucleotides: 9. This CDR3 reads CASSQTTLAVSTDTQYF. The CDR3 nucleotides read TGCGCCAGCAGCCAGACCACCCTAGCGGTTAGCACAGATACGCAGTATTTT.

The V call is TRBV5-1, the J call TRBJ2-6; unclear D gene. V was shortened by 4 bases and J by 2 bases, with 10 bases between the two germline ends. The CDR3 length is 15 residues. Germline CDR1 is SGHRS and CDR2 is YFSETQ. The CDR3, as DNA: TGCGCCAGCAGCCCCTTAGCAACTGGGGCCAACGTCCTGACTTTC. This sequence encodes CASSPLATGANVLTF.

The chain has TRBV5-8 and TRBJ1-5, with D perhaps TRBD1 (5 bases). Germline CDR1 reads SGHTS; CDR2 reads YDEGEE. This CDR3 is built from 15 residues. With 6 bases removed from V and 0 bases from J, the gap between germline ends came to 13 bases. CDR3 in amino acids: CASNSGSYSNQPQHF. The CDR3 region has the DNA TGTGCCAGCAATTCAGGGTCCTATAGCAATCAGCCCCAGCATTTT.

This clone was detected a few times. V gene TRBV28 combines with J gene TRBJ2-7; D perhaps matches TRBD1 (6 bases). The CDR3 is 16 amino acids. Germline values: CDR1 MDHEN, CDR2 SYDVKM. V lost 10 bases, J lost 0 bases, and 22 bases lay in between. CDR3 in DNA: TGTGCCACCAGGACAGAACTCTCCAAATTCTCCTACGAGCAGTACTTC. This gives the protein CATRTELSKFSYEQYF.

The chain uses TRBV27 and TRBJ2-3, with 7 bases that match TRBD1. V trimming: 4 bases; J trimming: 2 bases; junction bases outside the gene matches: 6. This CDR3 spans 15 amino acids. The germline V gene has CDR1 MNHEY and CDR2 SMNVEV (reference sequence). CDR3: CASSYPGQLTDTQYF. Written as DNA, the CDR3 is TGTGCCAGCAGTTATCCGGGACAGCTCACAGATACGCAGTATTTT.

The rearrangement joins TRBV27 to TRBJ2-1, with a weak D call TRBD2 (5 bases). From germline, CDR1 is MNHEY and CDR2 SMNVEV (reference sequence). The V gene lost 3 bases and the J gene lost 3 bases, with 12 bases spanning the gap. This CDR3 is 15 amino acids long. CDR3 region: CASSFEDLSYNEQFF. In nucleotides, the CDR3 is TGTGCCAGCAGTTTCGAGGACTTAAGCTACAATGAGCAGTTCTTC.

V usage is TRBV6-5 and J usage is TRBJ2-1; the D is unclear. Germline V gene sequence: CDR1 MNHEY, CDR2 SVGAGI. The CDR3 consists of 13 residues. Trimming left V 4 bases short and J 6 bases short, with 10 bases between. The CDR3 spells CASSSIRVNEQFF. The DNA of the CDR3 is TGTGCCAGCAGTTCGATCCGGGTCAATGAGCAGTTCTTC.

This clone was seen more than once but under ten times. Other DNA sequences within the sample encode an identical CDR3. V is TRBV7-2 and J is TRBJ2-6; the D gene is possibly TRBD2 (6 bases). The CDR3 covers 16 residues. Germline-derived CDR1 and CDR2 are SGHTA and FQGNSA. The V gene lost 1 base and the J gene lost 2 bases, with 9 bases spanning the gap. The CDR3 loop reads CASSLGGGTGANVLTF. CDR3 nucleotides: TGTGCCAGCAGCTTAGGGGGCGGGACTGGGGCCAACGTCCTGACTTTC.

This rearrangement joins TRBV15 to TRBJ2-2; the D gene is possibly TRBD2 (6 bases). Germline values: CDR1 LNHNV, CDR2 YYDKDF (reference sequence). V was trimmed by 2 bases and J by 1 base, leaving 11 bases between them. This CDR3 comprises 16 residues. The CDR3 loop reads CATSRPFGGNTGELFF. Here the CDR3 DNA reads TGTGCCACCAGCAGACCTTTCGGGGGGAACACCGGGGAGCTGTTTTTT.

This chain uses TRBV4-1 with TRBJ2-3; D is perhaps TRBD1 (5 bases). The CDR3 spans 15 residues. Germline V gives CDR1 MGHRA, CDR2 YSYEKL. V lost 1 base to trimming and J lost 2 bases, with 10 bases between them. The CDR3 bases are TGCGCCAGCAGCCAAGGAATAGGACACACAGATACGCAGTATTTT. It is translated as CASSQGIGHTDTQYF.

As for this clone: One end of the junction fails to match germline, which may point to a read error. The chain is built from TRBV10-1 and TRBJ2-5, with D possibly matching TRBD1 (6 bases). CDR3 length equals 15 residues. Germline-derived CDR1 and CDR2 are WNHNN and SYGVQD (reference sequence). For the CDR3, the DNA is TGCGCCAGCAGTGAGACAGGGATGAATGAGGCGACCCAGCACTTC. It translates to CASSETGMNEATQHF.

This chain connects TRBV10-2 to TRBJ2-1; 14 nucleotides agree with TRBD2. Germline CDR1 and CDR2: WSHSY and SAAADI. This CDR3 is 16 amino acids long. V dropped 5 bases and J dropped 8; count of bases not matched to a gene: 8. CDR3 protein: CASSSGTSGSYYEQFF. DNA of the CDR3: TGCGCCAGCAGTTCCGGGACTAGCGGGAGTTATTATGAGCAGTTCTTC.

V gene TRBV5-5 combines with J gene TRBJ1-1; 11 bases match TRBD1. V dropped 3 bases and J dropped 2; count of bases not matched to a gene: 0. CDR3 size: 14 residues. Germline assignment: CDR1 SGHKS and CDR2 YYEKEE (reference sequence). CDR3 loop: CASSWTGGNTEAFF. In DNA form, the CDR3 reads TGTGCCAGCAGCTGGACAGGGGGCAACACTGAAGCTTTCTTT.

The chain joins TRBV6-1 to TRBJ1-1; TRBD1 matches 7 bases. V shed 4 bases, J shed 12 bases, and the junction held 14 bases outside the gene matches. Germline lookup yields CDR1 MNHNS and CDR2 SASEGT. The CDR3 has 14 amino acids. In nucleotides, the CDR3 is TGTGCCAGCAGTGTTCAGGGGGGCCGCGCCGTAACTTTCTTT. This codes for CASSVQGGRAVTFF.